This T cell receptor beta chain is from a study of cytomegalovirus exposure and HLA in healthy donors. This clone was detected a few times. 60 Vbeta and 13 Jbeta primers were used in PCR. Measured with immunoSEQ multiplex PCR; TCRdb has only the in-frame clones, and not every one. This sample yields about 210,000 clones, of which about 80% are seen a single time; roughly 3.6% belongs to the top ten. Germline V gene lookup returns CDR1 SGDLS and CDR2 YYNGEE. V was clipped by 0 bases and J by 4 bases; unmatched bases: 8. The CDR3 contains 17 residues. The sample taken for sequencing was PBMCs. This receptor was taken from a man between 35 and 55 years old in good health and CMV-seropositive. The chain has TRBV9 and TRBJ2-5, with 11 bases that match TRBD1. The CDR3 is CASSVDRGQGARETQYF. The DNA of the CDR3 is TGTGCCAGCAGCGTAGACCGAGGACAGGGGGCGCGAGAGACCCAGTACTTC.